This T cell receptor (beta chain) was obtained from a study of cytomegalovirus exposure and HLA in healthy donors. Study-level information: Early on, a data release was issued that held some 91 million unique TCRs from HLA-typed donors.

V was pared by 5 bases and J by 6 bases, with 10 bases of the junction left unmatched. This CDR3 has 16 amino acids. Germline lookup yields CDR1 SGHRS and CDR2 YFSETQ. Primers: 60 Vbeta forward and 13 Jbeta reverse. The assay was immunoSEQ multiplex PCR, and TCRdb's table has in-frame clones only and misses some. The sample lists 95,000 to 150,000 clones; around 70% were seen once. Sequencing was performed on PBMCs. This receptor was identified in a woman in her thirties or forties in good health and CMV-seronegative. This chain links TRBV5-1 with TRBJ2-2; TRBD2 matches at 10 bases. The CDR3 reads CASSPTGTSAPGELFF. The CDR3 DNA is TGCGCCAGCAGTCCAACCGGGACTAGCGCGCCCGGGGAGCTGTTTTTT.